The rows below give T cell receptor beta chains drawn from one sample of a study of response to subunit inactivated influenza vaccine. TCRdb called the RT-PCR reads again in MiXCR, with one record for every CDR3 protein. The sample gives about 160,000 distinct CDR3 sequences, approximately 10% of which show up once; around an eighth is in the top ten. Sample: non-naive T cells sorted from PBMCs, taken 45 days after vaccination. The source is a man aged 45-65 years who received an inactivated influenza vaccine. The CDR3 runs from the conserved cysteine through the conserved F or W. A D gene is named only where the DNA matches it firmly. Clone size is shown for a subset of rows, as once, few, many or a class of expanded clone.

clone_size	v_call	d_call	j_call	cdr3_aa	cdr3_nt
NA	TRBV15	NA	TRBJ2-7	CATSTGDRSYEQYF	TGTGCCACCAGCACCGGAGACAGGAGCTACGAGCAGTACTTC
many	TRBV7-9	NA	TRBJ2-7	CASSGDRYPYEQYF	TGTGCCAGCAGCGGCGACAGGTATCCCTACGAGCAGTACTTC
NA	TRBV2	NA	TRBJ1-2	CASSVVGGGYTF	TGTGCCAGCAGTGTGGTAGGGGGTGGCTACACCTTC
few	TRBV6-1	NA	TRBJ2-3	CASTLSGTGITDTQYF	TGTGCCAGCACCCTATCCGGGACGGGAATCACAGATACGCAGTATTTT
few	TRBV10-3	NA	TRBJ2-7	CAISDPLGRGLYEQYF	TGTGCCATCAGTGACCCCCTCGGGAGGGGGCTCTACGAGCAGTACTTC
NA	TRBV19	TRBD2	TRBJ2-1	CASSMSPGLDSNEQFF	TGTGCCAGTAGTATGTCCCCGGGACTAGATTCCAATGAGCAGTTCTTC
many	TRBV24-1	NA	TRBJ2-1	CATSGGEILTYNEQFF	TGTGCCACCAGTGGAGGGGAAATCCTGACCTACAATGAGCAGTTCTTC
NA	TRBV6-1	NA	TRBJ2-1	CASRKTSRWNEQFF	TGTGCCAGCAGGAAGACTAGTCGTTGGAATGAGCAGTTCTTC
NA	TRBV7-9	TRBD1	TRBJ2-3	CASSGQGRVRYTQYF	TGTGCCAGCAGCGGACAGGGGAGGGTCCGTTATACGCAGTATTTT
many	TRBV7-9	NA	TRBJ1-2	CASSSIGAAIANYGYTF	TGTGCCAGCAGCTCAATTGGGGCAGCCATTGCCAACTATGGCTACACCTTC
few	TRBV5-6	TRBD1	TRBJ2-7	CASSTWDREDEQYF	TGTGCCAGCAGCACCTGGGACAGGGAGGACGAGCAGTACTTC
many	TRBV28	NA	TRBJ2-7	CASSVSGMLSYEQYF	TGTGCCAGCAGTGTTAGCGGAATGCTCTCCTACGAGCAGTACTTC
many	TRBV5-5	TRBD1	TRBJ1-2	CASSNGQGNYGYTF	TGTGCCAGCAGCAACGGACAGGGAAACTATGGCTACACCTTC
NA	TRBV4-2	TRBD1	TRBJ1-1	CASSQPTGGTEAFF	TGTGCCAGCAGCCAACCCACAGGGGGCACTGAAGCTTTCTTT
many	TRBV13	TRBD1	TRBJ2-7	CASTPSGRGLSYEQYF	TGTGCCAGCACCCCTTCGGGCAGGGGGCTTTCCTACGAGCAGTACTTC
few	TRBV5-1	NA	TRBJ1-2	CASSLEGPPYGYTF	TGCGCCAGCAGCCTTGAGGGCCCCCCCTATGGCTACACCTTC
NA	TRBV24-1	TRBD1	TRBJ2-3	CATASSSGTGPTDTQYF	TGTGCCACCGCGTCCTCGTCCGGGACAGGGCCCACAGATACGCAGTATTTT
many	TRBV29-1	NA	TRBJ1-1	CSGEQGVAFF	TGCAGCGGCGAACAGGGCGTAGCTTTCTTT
few	TRBV12-3/TRBV12-4	NA	TRBJ1-6	CASRLRQSLNSPLHF	TGTGCCAGCAGGTTGCGACAAAGCTTAAATTCACCCCTCCACTTT
few	TRBV6-2/TRBV6-3	TRBD2	TRBJ2-7	CASRTAGREVYEQYF	TGTGCCAGCAGAACCGCAGGGCGGGAGGTCTACGAGCAGTACTTC
few	TRBV20-1	NA	TRBJ2-5	CSAIPTGGLKETQYF	TGCAGTGCCATCCCCACCGGCGGTCTAAAAGAGACCCAGTACTTC
NA	TRBV7-2	TRBD2	TRBJ2-1	CASSLAHLAGGYNEQFF	TGTGCCAGCAGCTTAGCCCACCTAGCGGGGGGGTACAATGAGCAGTTCTTC
NA	TRBV5-1	TRBD2	TRBJ2-1	CASSLGTSGNSEQFF	TGCGCCAGCAGCTTGGGTACTAGCGGGAACAGTGAGCAGTTCTTC
once	TRBV30	NA	TRBJ1-6	CAWSPLGDSPLHF	TGTGCCTGGAGTCCCTTGGGTGACTCACCCCTCCACTTT
few	TRBV28	NA	TRBJ1-4	CASRISEKLFF	TGTGCCAGCAGGATTTCTGAAAAACTGTTTTTT
medium-sized	TRBV7-9	TRBD2	TRBJ2-3	CASSSELAGVATDTQYF	TGTGCCAGCAGCTCCGAACTAGCGGGAGTCGCCACAGATACGCAGTATTTT
few	TRBV7-8	TRBD1	TRBJ1-5	CASSTQGAAAQPQHF	TGTGCCAGCAGCACACAGGGGGCGGCGGCTCAGCCCCAGCATTTT
many	TRBV20-1	NA	TRBJ1-1	CSAPSWGVAFF	TGCAGTGCCCCATCATGGGGGGTAGCTTTCTTT
NA	TRBV4-2	NA	TRBJ1-4	CASSQDRTQNEKLSF	TGTGCCAGCAGCCAAGATCGTACACAGAATGAAAAACTGTCTTTT
NA	TRBV5-5	TRBD2	TRBJ2-3	CASSYGLAGALTDTQYF	TGTGCCAGCAGTTACGGACTAGCGGGGGCCCTCACAGATACGCAGTATTTT
NA	TRBV7-9	NA	TRBJ2-7	CASSRSRYEQYF	TGTGCCAGCAGCCGGTCTAGGTACGAGCAGTACTTC
few	TRBV5-6	NA	TRBJ2-7	CASSRDTNPYEQYF	TGTGCCAGCAGCCGGGACACAAATCCCTACGAGCAGTACTTC
few	TRBV9	NA	TRBJ2-5	CASSVASLETQYF	TGTGCCAGCAGCGTAGCTTCGTTGGAGACCCAGTACTTC
many	TRBV5-5	NA	TRBJ2-2	CASSLQYTDTGELFF	TGTGCCAGCAGCCTACAGTACACCGACACCGGGGAGCTGTTTTTT
few	TRBV10-3	NA	TRBJ1-2	CAISEMAGDNYGYTF	TGTGCCATCAGTGAAATGGCAGGGGACAACTATGGCTACACCTTC
many	TRBV20-1	TRBD2	TRBJ2-1	CSSGTHNEQFF	TGCAGTAGCGGGACTCACAATGAGCAGTTCTTC
NA	TRBV5-1	NA	TRBJ1-1	CASSPTWTGNTEAFF	TGCGCCAGCAGCCCGACCTGGACTGGGAACACTGAAGCTTTCTTT
NA	TRBV6-1	TRBD1	TRBJ2-1	CASSTRDRGREFF	TGTGCCAGCAGTACCCGGGACAGGGGAAGAGAGTTCTTC
NA	TRBV7-8	TRBD1	TRBJ1-5	CASSRTGGNQPQHF	TGTGCCAGCAGTCGGACAGGAGGCAATCAGCCCCAGCATTTT
few	TRBV10-3	NA	TRBJ2-5	CAISEEERGTQYF	TGTGCCATCAGTGAAGAAGAGAGGGGGACCCAGTACTTC
many	TRBV5-5	TRBD1	TRBJ2-3	CASSLSRGSPDTQYF	TGTGCCAGCAGCTTGTCCAGGGGGAGCCCGGATACGCAGTATTTT
few	TRBV5-1	NA	TRBJ1-2	CASSLAGEGGYTF	TGCGCCAGCAGCCTTGCCGGGGAAGGAGGCTACACCTTC
NA	TRBV7-9	TRBD1	TRBJ2-5	CASSRTGLEETQYF	TGTGCCAGCAGCCGGACAGGGTTGGAGGAGACCCAGTACTTC
NA	TRBV9	TRBD1	TRBJ2-3	CASSGTTGGRTDTQYF	TGTGCCAGCAGCGGGACCACAGGGGGTCGGACAGATACGCAGTATTTT
NA	TRBV4-2	NA	TRBJ2-5	CASSQDGRDQETQYF	TGTGCCAGCAGCCAAGATGGCAGGGACCAAGAGACCCAGTACTTC
NA	TRBV20-1	NA	TRBJ2-5	CSAPVGAAKETQYF	TGCAGTGCCCCTGTCGGGGCGGCTAAAGAGACCCAGTACTTC
many	TRBV7-9	NA	TRBJ2-7	CASSPRDRYEQYF	TGTGCCAGCAGCCCCAGGGACCGGTACGAGCAGTACTTC
few	TRBV6-5	NA	TRBJ2-3	CASSYKTAFGPTDTQYF	TGTGCCAGCAGTTACAAAACAGCCTTCGGCCCCACAGATACGCAGTATTTT
few	TRBV6-2/TRBV6-3	NA	TRBJ2-1	CASSPFNEQFF	TGTGCCAGCAGCCCATTTAATGAGCAGTTCTTC
few	TRBV20-1	TRBD1	TRBJ2-1	CSAKWDRTYNEQFF	TGCAGTGCTAAGTGGGACAGAACCTACAATGAGCAGTTCTTC
NA	TRBV7-9	NA	TRBJ2-7	CASSLAGTAAYEQYF	TGTGCCAGCAGCTTAGCAGGGACTGCAGCCTACGAGCAGTACTTC